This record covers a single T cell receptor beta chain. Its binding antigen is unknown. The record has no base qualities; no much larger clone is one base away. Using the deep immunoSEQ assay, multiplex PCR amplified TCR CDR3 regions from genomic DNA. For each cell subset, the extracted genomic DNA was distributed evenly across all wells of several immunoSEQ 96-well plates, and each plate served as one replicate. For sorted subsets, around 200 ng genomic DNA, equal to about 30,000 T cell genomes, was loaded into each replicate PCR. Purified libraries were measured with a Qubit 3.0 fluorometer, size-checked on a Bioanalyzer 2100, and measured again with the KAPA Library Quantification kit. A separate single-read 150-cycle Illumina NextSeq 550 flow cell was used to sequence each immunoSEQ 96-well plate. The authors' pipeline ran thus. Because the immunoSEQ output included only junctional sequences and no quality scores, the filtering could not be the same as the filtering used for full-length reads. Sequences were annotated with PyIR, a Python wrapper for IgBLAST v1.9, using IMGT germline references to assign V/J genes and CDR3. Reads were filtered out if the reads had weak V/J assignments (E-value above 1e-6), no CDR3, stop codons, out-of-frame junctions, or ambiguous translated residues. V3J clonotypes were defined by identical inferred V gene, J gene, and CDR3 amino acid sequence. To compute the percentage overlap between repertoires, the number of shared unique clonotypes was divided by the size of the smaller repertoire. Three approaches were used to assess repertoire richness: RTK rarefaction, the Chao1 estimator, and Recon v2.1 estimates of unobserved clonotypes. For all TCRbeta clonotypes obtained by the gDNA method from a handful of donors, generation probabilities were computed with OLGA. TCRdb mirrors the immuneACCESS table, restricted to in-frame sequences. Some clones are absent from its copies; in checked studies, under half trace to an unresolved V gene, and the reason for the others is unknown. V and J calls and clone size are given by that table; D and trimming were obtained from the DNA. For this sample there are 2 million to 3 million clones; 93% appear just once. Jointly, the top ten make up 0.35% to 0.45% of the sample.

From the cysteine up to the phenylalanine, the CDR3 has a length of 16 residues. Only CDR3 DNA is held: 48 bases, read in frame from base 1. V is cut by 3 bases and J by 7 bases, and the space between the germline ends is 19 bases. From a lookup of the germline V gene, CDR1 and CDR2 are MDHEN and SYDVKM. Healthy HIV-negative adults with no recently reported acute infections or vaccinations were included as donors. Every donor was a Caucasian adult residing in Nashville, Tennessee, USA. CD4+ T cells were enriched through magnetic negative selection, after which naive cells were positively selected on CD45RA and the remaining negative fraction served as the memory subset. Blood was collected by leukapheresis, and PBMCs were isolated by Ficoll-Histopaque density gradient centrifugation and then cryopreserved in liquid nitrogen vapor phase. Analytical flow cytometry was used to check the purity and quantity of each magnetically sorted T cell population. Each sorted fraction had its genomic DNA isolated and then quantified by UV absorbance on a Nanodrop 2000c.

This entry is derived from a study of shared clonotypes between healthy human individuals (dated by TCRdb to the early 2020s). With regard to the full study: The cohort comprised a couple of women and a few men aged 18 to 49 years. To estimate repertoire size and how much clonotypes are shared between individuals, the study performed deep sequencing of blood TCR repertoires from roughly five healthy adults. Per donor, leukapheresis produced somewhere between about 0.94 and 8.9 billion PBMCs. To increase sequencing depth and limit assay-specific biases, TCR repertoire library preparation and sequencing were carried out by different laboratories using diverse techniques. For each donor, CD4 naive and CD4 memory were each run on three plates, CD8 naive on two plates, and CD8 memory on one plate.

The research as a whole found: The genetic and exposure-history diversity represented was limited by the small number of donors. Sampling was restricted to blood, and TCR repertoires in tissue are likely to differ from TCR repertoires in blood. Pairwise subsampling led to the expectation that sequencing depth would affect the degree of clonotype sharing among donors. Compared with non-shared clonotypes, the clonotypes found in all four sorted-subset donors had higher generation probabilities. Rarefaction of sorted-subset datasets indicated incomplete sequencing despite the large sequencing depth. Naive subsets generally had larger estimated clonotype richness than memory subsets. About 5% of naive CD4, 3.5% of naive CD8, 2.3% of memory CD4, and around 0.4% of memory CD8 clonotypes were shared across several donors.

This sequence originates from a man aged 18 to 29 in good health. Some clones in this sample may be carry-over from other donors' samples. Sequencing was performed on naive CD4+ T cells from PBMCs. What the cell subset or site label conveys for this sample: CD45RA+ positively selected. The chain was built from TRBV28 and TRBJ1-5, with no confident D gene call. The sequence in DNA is TGTGCCAGCAGTTTTCAAGGGAGAGGAGCGTTACAGCCCCAGCATTTT. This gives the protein CASSFQGRGALQPQHF.